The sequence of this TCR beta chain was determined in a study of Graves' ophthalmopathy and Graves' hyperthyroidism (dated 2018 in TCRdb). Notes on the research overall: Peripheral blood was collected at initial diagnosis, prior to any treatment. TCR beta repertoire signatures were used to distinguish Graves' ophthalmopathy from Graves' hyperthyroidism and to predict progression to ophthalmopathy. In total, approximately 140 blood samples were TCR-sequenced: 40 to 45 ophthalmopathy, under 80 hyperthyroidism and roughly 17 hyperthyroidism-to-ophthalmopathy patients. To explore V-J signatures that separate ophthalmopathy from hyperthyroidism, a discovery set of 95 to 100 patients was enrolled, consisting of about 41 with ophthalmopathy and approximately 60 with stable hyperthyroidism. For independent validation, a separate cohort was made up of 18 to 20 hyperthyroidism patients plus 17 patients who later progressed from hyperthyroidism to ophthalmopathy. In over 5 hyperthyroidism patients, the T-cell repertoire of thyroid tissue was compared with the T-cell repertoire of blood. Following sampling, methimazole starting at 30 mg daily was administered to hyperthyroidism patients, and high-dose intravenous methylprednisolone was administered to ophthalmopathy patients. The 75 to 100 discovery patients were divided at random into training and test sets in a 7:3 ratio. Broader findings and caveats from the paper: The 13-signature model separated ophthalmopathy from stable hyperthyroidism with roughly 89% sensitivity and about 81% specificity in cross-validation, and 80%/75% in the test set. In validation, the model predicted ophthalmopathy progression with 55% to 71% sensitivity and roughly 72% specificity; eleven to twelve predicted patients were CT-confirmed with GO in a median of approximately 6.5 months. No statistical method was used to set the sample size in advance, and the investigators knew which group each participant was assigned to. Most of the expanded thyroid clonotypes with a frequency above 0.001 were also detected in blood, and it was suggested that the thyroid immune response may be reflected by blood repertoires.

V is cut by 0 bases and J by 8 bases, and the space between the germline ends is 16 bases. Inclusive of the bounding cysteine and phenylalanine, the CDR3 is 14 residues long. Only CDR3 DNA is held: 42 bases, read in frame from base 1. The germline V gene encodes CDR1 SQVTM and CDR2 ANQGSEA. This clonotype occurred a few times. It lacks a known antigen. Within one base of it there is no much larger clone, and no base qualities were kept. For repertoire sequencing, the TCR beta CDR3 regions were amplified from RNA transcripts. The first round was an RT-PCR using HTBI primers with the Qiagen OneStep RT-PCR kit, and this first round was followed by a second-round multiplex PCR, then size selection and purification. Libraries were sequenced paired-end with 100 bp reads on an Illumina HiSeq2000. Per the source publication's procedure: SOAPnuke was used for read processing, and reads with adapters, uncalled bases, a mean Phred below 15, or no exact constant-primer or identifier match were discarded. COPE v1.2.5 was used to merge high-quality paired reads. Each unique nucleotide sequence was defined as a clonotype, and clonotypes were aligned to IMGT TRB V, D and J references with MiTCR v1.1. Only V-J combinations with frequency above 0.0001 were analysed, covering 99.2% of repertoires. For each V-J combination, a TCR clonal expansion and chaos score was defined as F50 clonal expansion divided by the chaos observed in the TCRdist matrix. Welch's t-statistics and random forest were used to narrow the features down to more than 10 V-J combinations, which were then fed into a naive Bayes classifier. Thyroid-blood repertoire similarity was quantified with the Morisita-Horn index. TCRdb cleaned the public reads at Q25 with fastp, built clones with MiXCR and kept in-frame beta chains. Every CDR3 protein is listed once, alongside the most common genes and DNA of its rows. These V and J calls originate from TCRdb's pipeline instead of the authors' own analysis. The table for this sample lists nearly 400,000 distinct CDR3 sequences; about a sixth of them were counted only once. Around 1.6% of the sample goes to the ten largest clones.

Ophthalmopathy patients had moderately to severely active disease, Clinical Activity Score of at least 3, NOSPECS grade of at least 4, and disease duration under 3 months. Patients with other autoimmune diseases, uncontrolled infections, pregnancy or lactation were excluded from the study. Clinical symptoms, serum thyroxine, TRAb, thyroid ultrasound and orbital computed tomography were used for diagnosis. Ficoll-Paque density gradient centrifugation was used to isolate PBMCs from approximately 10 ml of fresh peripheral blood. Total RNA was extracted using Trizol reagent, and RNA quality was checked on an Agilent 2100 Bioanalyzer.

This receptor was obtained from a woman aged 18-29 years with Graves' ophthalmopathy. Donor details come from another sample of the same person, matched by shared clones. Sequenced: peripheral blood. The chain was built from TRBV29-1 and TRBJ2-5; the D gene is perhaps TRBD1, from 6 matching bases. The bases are TGCAGCGTTGAAGATTACAGGGTGGCAGTCACCCAGTACTTC. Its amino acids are CSVEDYRVAVTQYF.